These 3 T cell receptor beta chains were sequenced from one sample in a study of cytomegalovirus exposure and HLA in healthy donors. In the PCR, 60 Vbeta and 13 Jbeta primers were used. Libraries were prepared by immunoSEQ multiplex PCR; TCRdb keeps only in-frame clonotypes and omits some of them. The profile shows approximately 180,000 clones, approximately 82% of them singletons. Sample: PBMCs. The receptors derive from a woman aged 18-29 years in good health and CMV-seronegative.

This chain links TRBV4-2 with TRBJ2-5; 10 nucleotides agree with TRBD1. The DNA end favors TRBJ2-7, so the J call may be wrong. The CDR3 is 15 residues long. The germline CDR1 and CDR2 sequences are LGHNA and YNFKEQ. The CDR3 DNA reads TGTGCCAGCAGCCAGCGGACAGGGGGCTCCTACGAGCAGTACTTC. The encoded protein is CASSQRTGGSYEQYF.

There are a few counts of this clone. The V call is TRBV6-1, the J call TRBJ1-6; TRBD1 might be the D (5 bases). Germline assignment: CDR1 MNHNS and CDR2 SASEGT. The CDR3 runs to 14 residues. The V and J ends lost 5 bases and 3 bases respectively, with 8 bases between them. The CDR3 coding sequence is TGTGCCAGCAGTTCCAGGGTCTATAATTCACCCCTCCACTTT. It is translated as CASSSRVYNSPLHF.

This clone occurred a few times. The V call is TRBV4-1, the J call TRBJ2-7; 7 nucleotides agree with TRBD1. The CDR3 spans 15 residues. V was clipped by 4 bases and J by 5 bases; unmatched bases: 11. The germline V gene encodes CDR1 MGHRA and CDR2 YSYEKL. CDR3 sequence reads: CASSRDRVSRNEQYF. DNA for the CDR3: TGCGCCAGCAGCCGAGACAGGGTGAGTCGGAACGAGCAGTACTTC.